The sequence of this TCR beta chain was determined in a study of cytomegalovirus exposure and HLA in healthy donors (TCRdb year 2017). For context, the study as a whole: The approximately 710 repertoires of the first cohort and the approximately 110 validation repertoires were produced on the same platform, according to a later analysis. The study was designed to test whether signatures of past pathogen exposure could be identified by cataloging public T cell receptors. Besides the first cohort of around 700 subjects, a separate validation cohort made up of over 95 different subjects was used. The study combined high-throughput TCR immunosequencing, statistical association of individual TCRs with disease status, and machine learning to predict cytomegalovirus infection status. The study at large found these results: A later analysis lacked HLA typing for the validation cohort, so it scored co-occurrence in that cohort across all 110 or so repertoires. Most TCR sequences were seen in very few donors, while some public TCRs were found in many individuals. In the study, around 150 TCR beta chains were listed as associated with cytomegalovirus. According to the authors, the approach could potentially be generalized to other disease states and immunological phenotypes. In a later analysis, TCRs clustered in the first cohort were found to also tend to co-occur in the approximately 120 validation repertoires, with over 90% of cluster scores above 0. A few of the identified cytomegalovirus-associated TCR beta chains were confirmed in vitro to be specific for cytomegalovirus antigens. The classifier was reported to diagnose cytomegalovirus status with high specificity and sensitivity in both the original and validation cohorts.

The receptor library was made with the immunoSEQ multiplex PCR assay. Processing in the source paper ran as follows. A statistical classification framework was built to diagnose cytomegalovirus status from the catalog of TCR beta chain sequences. Drawn from immuneACCESS, this table holds only the in-frame rearrangements with V and J called that TCRdb kept. Clones are partly lost; checked studies trace under half to an unresolved V gene and leave the rest unexplained. The V and J calls and clone size were taken over from that table, and D and trimming were inferred from the DNA. Here the sample has tens of thousands of clones; approximately 97% occur a single time. In total, the top ten clones hold 1.5% to 2% of the sample. Donors formed part of the validation cohort, which comprised 120 subjects and was distinct from the first cohort of several hundred subjects. Notes on this clone: What this receptor recognizes is not known. No much larger clonotype is one base removed from it; base qualities were not supplied.

The junction carries 16 bases between V and J, which are trimmed by 4 bases and 0 bases respectively. For CDR1 and CDR2, the germline V gene lists SGHVS and FQNEAQ. Taken from cysteine to phenylalanine, the CDR3 has 17 residues. Only the CDR3 DNA is retained, 51 bases long and in frame from the first base. Source material: PBMCs. This receptor was obtained from a woman aged 18-29 years in good health and CMV-seropositive. This chain is built from TRBV7-8 and TRBJ2-1, with no D gene named confidently. The CDR3 protein sequence reads: CASSSAPRDISYNEQFF. The DNA sequence reads TGTGCCAGCAGCTCCGCCCCAAGAGACATCTCCTACAATGAGCAGTTCTTC.